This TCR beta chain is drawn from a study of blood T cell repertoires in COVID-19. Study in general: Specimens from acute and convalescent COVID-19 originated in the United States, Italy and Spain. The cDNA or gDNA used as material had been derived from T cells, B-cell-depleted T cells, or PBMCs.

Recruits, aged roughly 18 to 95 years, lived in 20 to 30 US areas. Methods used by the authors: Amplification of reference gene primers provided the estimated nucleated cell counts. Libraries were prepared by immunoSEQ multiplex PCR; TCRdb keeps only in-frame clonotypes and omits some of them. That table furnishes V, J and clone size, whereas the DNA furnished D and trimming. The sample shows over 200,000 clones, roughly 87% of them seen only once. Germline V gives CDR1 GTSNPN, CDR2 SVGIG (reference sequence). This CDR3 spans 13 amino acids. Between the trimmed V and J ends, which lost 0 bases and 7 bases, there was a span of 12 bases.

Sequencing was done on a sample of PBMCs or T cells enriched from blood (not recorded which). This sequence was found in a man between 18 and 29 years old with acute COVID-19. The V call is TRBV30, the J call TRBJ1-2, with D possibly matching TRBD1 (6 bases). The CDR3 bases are TGTGCCTGGAGTGTACAGGGAAGTGGTGGCTACACCTTC. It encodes CAWSVQGSGGYTF.